This TCR beta chain was found in a study of T cells in women clearing cervical HPV infection. The wider study: Controls' single incident HPV16 infection cleared within 12 months without precancer.

Overall study results and limits: TRBV6-7 relative abundance averaged about 0.1% in cases and under 0.2% in controls.

Dot-blot hybridization genotyped cervical HPV amplified with MY09/MY11 PCR. With respect to this clone: Its target is not known. The read stops 3 residues short of the end of the CDR3; the missing end is completed from the germline J gene.

Clones were read by immunoSEQ multiplex PCR, and TCRdb kept only the in-frame ones, dropping some. The sample data list approximately 34,000 clones. Per germline, CDR1 LNHDA and CDR2 SQIVND (reference sequence). The CDR3 contains 16 residues. V was cut by 5 bases and J by 0 bases, with 13 bases left in between. The V gene is TRBV19, the J gene TRBJ1-4; D unresolved. Sequencing was done on a sample of blood buffy coat. This sequence originates from a woman aged 18-70 years with a cervical HPV16 infection that either progressed to CIN3+ or cleared (not recorded which). This CDR3 is CASSQQYGATNEKLFF. The DNA read from the CDR3 is TGTGCCAGTAGTCAACAATACGGGGCAACTAATGAAAAA.